This is a list of T cell receptor beta chains from one sample in a study of shared clonotypes between healthy human individuals. The assay was immunoSEQ multiplex PCR, and TCRdb's table has in-frame clones only and misses some. The table shows approximately 97,000 clones, with under 70% occurring only once. The sequencing sample was made of memory CD8+ T cells sorted from blood. The receptors come from a man aged 25 to 40 in good health. Both conserved end residues are trimmed from each CDR3.

V	J	CDR3
TRBV7-6	TRBJ1-4	ASSVSGVEKLF
TRBV5-1	TRBJ1-1	ASSLHGQGNTEAF
TRBV6-1	TRBJ2-7	ASRDGQGGYEQY
TRBV19	TRBJ1-5	ASSTGTAAGPQH
TRBV2	TRBJ2-5	ASSELEGFFETQY
TRBV5-6	TRBJ1-5	ASSFSEQGWAQPQH
TRBV6-6	TRBJ1-1	ASSYSWSTLNTEAF
TRBV2	TRBJ2-1	ASSEWGGRAAEQF
TRBV6-4	TRBJ1-1	ASSATPGQYLTEAF
TRBV29-1	TRBJ2-2	SVDFPTGSGELF
TRBV5-5	TRBJ2-1	ASSLPFGLAGNNNEQF
TRBV6-1	TRBJ2-5	ASSELAGGQETQY
TRBV10-1	TRBJ2-7	ASSESGTSGSWYEQY
TRBV5-4	TRBJ2-5	ASSPEAETQY
TRBV5-1	TRBJ2-7	ASSLAIGQSYEQY
TRBV7-8	TRBJ2-5	ASSFGHQETQY
TRBV7-9	TRBJ2-6	ASLDSSVLT
TRBV6-4	TRBJ2-1	ASSDSLQGSEQF
TRBV2	TRBJ2-5	ASRTTGETQY
TRBV2	TRBJ1-5	ASSEASTAQPQH
TRBV6-4	TRBJ2-1	ASSREQGGYNEQF
TRBV4-2	TRBJ2-1	ASSQGPSGGTNEQF
TRBV28	TRBJ2-2	ASKGIGELF
TRBV4-1	TRBJ2-7	ASSQGGGHEQY
TRBV15	TRBJ1-2	ATSPRQGGYGYT
TRBV29-1	TRBJ2-3	SIDGLFTDTQY